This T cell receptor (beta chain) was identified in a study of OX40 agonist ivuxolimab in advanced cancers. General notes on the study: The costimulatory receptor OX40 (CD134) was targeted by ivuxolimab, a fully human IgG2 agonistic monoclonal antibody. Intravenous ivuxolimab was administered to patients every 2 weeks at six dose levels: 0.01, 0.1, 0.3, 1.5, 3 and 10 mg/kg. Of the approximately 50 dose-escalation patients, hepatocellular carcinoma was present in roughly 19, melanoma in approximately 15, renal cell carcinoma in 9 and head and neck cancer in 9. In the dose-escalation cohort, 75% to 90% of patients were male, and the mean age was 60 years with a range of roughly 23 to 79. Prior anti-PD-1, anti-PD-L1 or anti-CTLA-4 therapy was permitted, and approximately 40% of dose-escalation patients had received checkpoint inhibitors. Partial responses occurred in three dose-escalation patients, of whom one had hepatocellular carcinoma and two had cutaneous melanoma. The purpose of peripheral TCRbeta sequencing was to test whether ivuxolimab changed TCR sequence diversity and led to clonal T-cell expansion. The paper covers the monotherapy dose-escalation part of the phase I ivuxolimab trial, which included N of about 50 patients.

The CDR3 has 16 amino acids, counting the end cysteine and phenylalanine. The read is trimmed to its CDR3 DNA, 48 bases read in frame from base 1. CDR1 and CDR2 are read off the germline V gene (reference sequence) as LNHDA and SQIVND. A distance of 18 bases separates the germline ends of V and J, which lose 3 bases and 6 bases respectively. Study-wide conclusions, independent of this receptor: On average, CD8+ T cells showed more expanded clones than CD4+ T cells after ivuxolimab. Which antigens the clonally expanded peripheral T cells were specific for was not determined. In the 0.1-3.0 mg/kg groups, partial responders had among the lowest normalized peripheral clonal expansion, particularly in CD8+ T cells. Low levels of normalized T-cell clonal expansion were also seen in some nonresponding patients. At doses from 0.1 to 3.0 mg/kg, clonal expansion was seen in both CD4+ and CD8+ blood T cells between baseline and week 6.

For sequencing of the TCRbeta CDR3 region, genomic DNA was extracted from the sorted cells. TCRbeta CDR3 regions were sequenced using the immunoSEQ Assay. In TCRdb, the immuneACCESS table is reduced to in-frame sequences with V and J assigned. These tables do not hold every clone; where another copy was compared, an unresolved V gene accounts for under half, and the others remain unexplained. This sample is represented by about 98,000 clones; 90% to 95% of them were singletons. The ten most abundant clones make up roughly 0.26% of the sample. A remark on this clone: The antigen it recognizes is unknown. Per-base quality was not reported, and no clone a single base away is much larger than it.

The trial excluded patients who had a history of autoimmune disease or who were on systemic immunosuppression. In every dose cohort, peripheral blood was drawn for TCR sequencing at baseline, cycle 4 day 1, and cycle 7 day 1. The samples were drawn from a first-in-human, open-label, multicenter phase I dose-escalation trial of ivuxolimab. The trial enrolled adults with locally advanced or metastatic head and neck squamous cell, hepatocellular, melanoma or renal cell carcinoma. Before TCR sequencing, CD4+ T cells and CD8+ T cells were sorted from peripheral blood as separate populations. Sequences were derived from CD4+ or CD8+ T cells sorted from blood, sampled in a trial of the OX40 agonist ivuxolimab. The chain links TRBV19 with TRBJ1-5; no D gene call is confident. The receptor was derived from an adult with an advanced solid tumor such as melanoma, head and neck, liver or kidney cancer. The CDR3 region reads CASSIGRKLGSQPQHF. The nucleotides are TGTGCCAGTAGTATTGGTAGAAAGCTGGGTAGTCAGCCCCAGCATTTT.